This T cell receptor beta chain was identified during a study of T cell responses to AZD1222 COVID-19 vaccine. The CDR3 loop spans 14 amino acids. The germline V gene has CDR1 LGHDT and CDR2 YNNKEL (reference sequence). V was trimmed by 2 bases and J by 4 bases, leaving 8 bases between them. Sequenced by immunoSEQ multiplex PCR; TCRdb stores in-frame clones only, minus some. The sample yields 90,000 to 150,000 clones, approximately 86% seen once. This clonotype originated in an adult in good health. The sample consisted of peripheral blood, taken on day 0 of AZD1222 vaccination. The chain couples TRBV3-1 (or the pseudogene TRBV3-2) to TRBJ1-4, with D possibly TRBD1 on 5 matching bases. CDR3 protein: CASSQQGNNEKLFF. CDR3 sequence (DNA): TGTGCCAGCAGCCAACAGGGCAATAATGAAAAACTGTTTTTT.